Below, 32 T cell receptor beta chains from the same sample are listed, as sequenced in a study of T cells after yellow fever vaccination. TCRdb used MiXCR to reprocess the 5' RACE reads, holding one entry per CDR3 protein. The sample has roughly 520,000 distinct CDR3 sequences; about a fifth are singletons. The material sequenced was PBMCs, taken roughly 20 days after the first yellow fever vaccination. These receptor sequences come from a man in his late teens or twenties who received the YFV17D yellow fever vaccine.

The chain uses TRBV20-1 and TRBJ1-1; D is perhaps TRBD1 (6 bases). CDR1 and CDR2 (germline): DFQATT, SNEGSKA (reference sequence). The CDR3 has 14 amino acids. CDR3 nucleotides: TGCAGAAGACCAGGGTGGGACATGAACACTGAAGCTTTCTTT. Its protein is CRRPGWDMNTEAFF.

The chain links TRBV7-9 to TRBJ2-2, with D maybe TRBD2 (5 bases). V dropped 3 bases and J dropped 2 bases, with 16 bases sitting between them. This CDR3 has 17 amino acids. Germline lookup yields CDR1 SEHNR and CDR2 FQNEAQ (reference sequence). This CDR3 reads CASSFLLVGRNTGELFF. CDR3 nucleotide sequence: TGTGCCAGCAGCTTCCTTTTGGTAGGGAGAAACACCGGGGAGCTGTTTTTT.

This clonotype came up a few times. This chain links TRBV6-1 with TRBJ2-7, with TRBD1 identical over 10 bases. Germline V gives CDR1 MNHNS, CDR2 SASEGT. The length of the CDR3 is 14 residues. V was pared by 6 bases and J by 2 bases, with 4 bases of the junction left unmatched. CDR3 amino acids: CASSGTGDAYEQYF. CDR3 nucleotide sequence: TGTGCCAGCAGCGGGACAGGGGATGCCTACGAGCAGTACTTC.

This clonotype was seen just once. The chain couples TRBV6-6 to TRBJ2-7; TRBD2 is a possible D gene (5 bases). V was pared by 2 bases and J by 5 bases, with 10 bases between. The CDR3 covers 13 residues. Germline CDR1 MNHNY, CDR2 SVGAGI (reference sequence). Here the CDR3 reads CASSYDYPDEQYF. The CDR3 DNA follows: TGTGCCAGCAGTTACGACTACCCCGACGAGCAGTACTTC.

This chain uses TRBV19 with TRBJ2-3; D might be TRBD2 (5 bases). Germline CDR1 and CDR2: LNHDA and SQIVND (reference sequence). The ends were cut back, 5 bases at V and 2 bases at J, with 14 bases in the middle. The CDR3 loop spans 15 amino acids. The chain's CDR3 is CASSPPDLLTDTQYF. The CDR3 nucleotides are TGTGCCAGTAGTCCACCGGACTTACTCACAGATACGCAGTATTTT. The full variable domain, with the rest looked up from reference TRBV19 and TRBJ2-3, is DGGITQSPKYLFRKEGQNVTLSCEQNLNHDAMYWYRQDPGQGLRLIYYSQIVNDFQKGDIAEGYSVSREKKESFPLTVTSAQKNPTAFYLCASSPPDLLTDTQYFGPGTRLTVL.

This clonotype was detected a few times. The gene calls are TRBV12-3 or TRBV12-4 and TRBJ2-1; D is undetermined. V dropped 7 bases and J dropped 5 bases, with 6 bases sitting between them. The CDR3 is made up of 11 amino acids. CDR3 in DNA: TGTGCCAGCACCCCTAACAATGAGCAGTTCTTC. Its translation is CASTPNNEQFF.

The chain has TRBV12-3 or TRBV12-4 and TRBJ2-4, with 12 nucleotides matching TRBD2. V dropped 4 bases and J dropped 13; count of bases not matched to a gene: 5. This CDR3 has 13 amino acids. The CDR3 is CASSWGLAGGQYF. DNA for the CDR3: TGTGCCAGCAGTTGGGGGCTAGCGGGGGGGCAGTACTTC.

There are a few counts of this clonotype. The chain links TRBV6-5 to TRBJ1-1; 10 bases align to TRBD1. Germline V gives CDR1 MNHEY, CDR2 SVGAGI. V lost 6 bases, J lost 0 bases, and 10 bases stayed unmatched. CDR3 length: 17 amino acids. Written as DNA, the CDR3 is TGTGCCAGCAGATTACCGGGACAGGGGAAAATGAACACTGAAGCTTTCTTT. Translation gives CASRLPGQGKMNTEAFF.

CDR3 sequence (DNA): TGCGCCAGCAGCACCCACCCGACAGGGGCCCAAGAGACCCAGTACTTC. Protein product: CASSTHPTGAQETQYF. The gene calls are TRBV4-1 and TRBJ2-5; 8 bases fit TRBD1. The V gene end was trimmed by 5 bases and the J gene end by 1 base; junction bases not matched to a gene: 9. The CDR3 covers 16 residues. Germline CDR1 reads MGHRA; CDR2 reads YSYEKL.

This chain links TRBV7-2 with TRBJ2-5; D might be TRBD1 or TRBD2, each matching 5 bases. Trimming took 3 bases from V and 1 from J, leaving 12 bases between them. In germline, CDR1 is SGHTA, CDR2 FQGNSA. There are 15 residues in the CDR3. The CDR3 DNA follows: TGTGCCAGCAGCTTTCGGGGCCCCTCCCAAGAGACCCAGTACTTC. Residues: CASSFRGPSQETQYF.

This clonotype appeared a few times. V and J are TRBV7-3 and TRBJ2-3; 10 bases match TRBD1. CDR1 and CDR2 from the germline V gene are SGHTA and FQGTGA. The CDR3 consists of 18 residues. Germline trimming cut 5 bases from V and 4 bases from J; bases unmatched to any gene: 15. Written as DNA, the CDR3 is TGTGCCAGCAGCACGCAAGGCCCGGGACAGGGGATTGCAGATACGCAGTATTTT. Residues: CASSTQGPGQGIADTQYF.

There are a few counts of this clonotype. The chain combines TRBV12-3 or TRBV12-4 with TRBJ1-6; no reliable D call. The CDR3 sequence is 18 residues long. Trimming shortened V by 3 bases and J by 0 bases, and 15 bases separated the two germline ends. DNA for the CDR3: TGTGCCAGCAGTTTCGCTCCGGCCGCTAGCTCCTATAATTCACCCCTCCACTTT. Amino acid sequence: CASSFAPAASSYNSPLHF.

CDR3 amino acids: CASSLGQGDLVYGYTF. CDR3 nucleotide sequence: TGTGCCAGCAGCTTAGGACAGGGCGATCTCGTCTATGGCTACACCTTC. The chain couples TRBV27 to TRBJ1-2; 8 bases match TRBD1. This CDR3 is 16 amino acids long. The J segment lost 4 bases and the V segment lost 6 bases, leaving 13 bases of the junction unmatched. CDR1 and CDR2 (germline): MNHEY, SMNVEV (reference sequence).

The gene calls are TRBV12-3 or TRBV12-4 and TRBJ2-6; D is undetermined. V lost 7 bases, J lost 4 bases, and 11 bases lay in between. This CDR3 has 14 amino acids. The DNA for the CDR3 is TGTGCCAGCACCCAGTTATCGGGGGCCAACGTCCTGACTTTC. Its protein product is CASTQLSGANVLTF.

The chain links TRBV1 to TRBJ2-7. TRBV1 has pseudogene status. CDR3 size: 13 residues. This chain's CDR3 is CTSSRVRTYEQYV. Here the CDR3 DNA reads TGCACCAGCAGCCGGGTCCGGACCTACGAGCAGTACGTC.

CDR3 in amino acids: CASRVGGPSTDTQYF. For the CDR3, the DNA is TGTGCCAGCAGGGTAGGGGGACCTTCCACAGATACGCAGTATTTT. This chain uses TRBV2 with TRBJ2-3; D perhaps matches TRBD1 (6 bases). Trimming stripped 6 bases from V and 2 bases from J, with 15 bases between. The CDR3 is 15 amino acids. Germline V gene data show CDR1 as SNHLY and CDR2 as FYNNEI.

This chain uses TRBV9 with TRBJ2-5; 7 nucleotides agree with TRBD1. CDR1 and CDR2 from the germline V gene are SGDLS and YYNGEE. This CDR3 has 14 residues. The J segment lost 7 bases and the V segment lost 3 bases, leaving 9 bases of the junction unmatched. For the CDR3, the DNA is TGTGCCAGCAGCGCGACAGGGACGTTGGGGACCCAGTACTTC. This translates into CASSATGTLGTQYF.

This clonotype was counted many times. V and J are TRBV12-3 or TRBV12-4 and TRBJ2-5; either TRBD1 or TRBD2 may fit D (5 bases each). Trimming stripped 0 bases from V and 5 bases from J, with 7 bases between. CDR3 length: 13 amino acids. The CDR3 DNA follows: TGTGCCAGCAGTTTAGCGGGGGTGGAGACCCAGTACTTC. Its protein product is CASSLAGVETQYF.

The chain is built from TRBV25-1 and TRBJ2-2; D gene ambiguous. Trimming stripped 3 bases from V and 3 bases from J, with 8 bases between. Germline CDR1 reads MGHDK; CDR2 reads SYGVNS. This CDR3 comprises 14 residues. In DNA form, the CDR3 reads TGTGCCAGCAGTGAGTTAGGACACACCGGGGAGCTGTTTTTT. Protein sequence: CASSELGHTGELFF.

In its sample, this clonotype was seen a few times. The genes are TRBV5-1 and TRBJ2-7, with D tentatively TRBD1 (6 bases). Germline V lookup: CDR1 SGHRS, CDR2 YFSETQ. The CDR3 consists of 14 residues. Deletions cut 4 bases from V and 2 bases from J, with 13 bases between. The CDR3 DNA is TGCGCCAGCAGCACAGGGCTTGGACCCTACGAGCAGTACTTC. Amino acids: CASSTGLGPYEQYF.

The gene calls are TRBV12-3 or TRBV12-4 and TRBJ2-3; D is uncertain. V gave up 4 bases and J gave up 5 bases, with 16 bases separating them. This CDR3 is 15 amino acids long. The CDR3 coding sequence is TGTGCCAGCAGTTCCGGACCGACTCTATTAGATACGCAGTATTTT. This gives the protein CASSSGPTLLDTQYF.

This clonotype was seen only a few times. This sequence joins TRBV5-1 and TRBJ1-1, with 8 bases aligning to TRBD1. The V and J ends lost 0 bases and 10 bases, in that order; junction bases with no gene match: 2. This CDR3 has 12 amino acids. Germline V gives CDR1 SGHRS, CDR2 YFSETQ. The CDR3 spells CASSLEGQAAFF. The CDR3 coding sequence is TGCGCCAGCAGCTTGGAGGGACAGGCAGCTTTCTTT. The variable domain in full, with the rest retrieved from reference TRBV5-1 and TRBJ1-1, is KAGVTQTPRYLIKTRGQQVTLSCSPISGHRSVSWYQQTPGQGLQFLFEYFSETQRNKGNFPGRFSGRQFSNSRSEMNVSTLELGDSALYLCASSLEGQAAFFGQGTRLTVV.

This clonotype was observed many times. This rearrangement joins TRBV5-1 to TRBJ2-7; the D is unclear. V shed 4 bases and J shed 3 bases, with 8 bases lying between them. The CDR3 spans 12 residues. Looked up from germline, CDR1 is SGHRS and CDR2 is YFSETQ. CDR3 bases: TGCGCCAGCAGCCAGGTGGGCTACGAGCAGTACTTC. Translating gives CASSQVGYEQYF.

The gene calls are TRBV7-9 and TRBJ2-7, with D maybe TRBD1 (6 bases). CDR3 length equals 14 residues. CDR1 is SEHNR, CDR2 FQNEAQ, per germline (reference sequence). The V end lost 5 bases, the J end lost 6 bases, and 17 bases lay between the germline ends. Here the CDR3 reads CASSPRDTRGEQYV. The CDR3 DNA sequence: TGTGCCAGCAGCCCACGGGACACTAGAGGCGAGCAGTACGTC.

This clonotype was seen more than once but under ten times. The chain joins TRBV6-5 to TRBJ2-5; either TRBD1 or TRBD2 may supply D (5 bases each). Trimming took 0 bases from V and 6 from J, leaving 8 bases between them. From germline, CDR1 is MNHEY and CDR2 SVGAGI. The CDR3 extends over 13 amino acids. Here the CDR3 reads CASSYSRGKTQYF. In DNA, the CDR3 is TGTGCCAGCAGTTACTCGAGGGGAAAGACCCAGTACTTC.

The chain couples TRBV5-1 to TRBJ1-3; TRBD1 might be the D (5 bases). The CDR3 runs 12 residues. Looked up from germline, CDR1 is SGHRS and CDR2 is YFSETQ. Trimming pared 7 bases from V and 4 bases from J, leaving 9 bases between. CDR3 protein: CASRDVGNTIYF. The CDR3 region has the DNA TGCGCCAGCCGGGACGTCGGAAACACCATATATTTT. The whole variable domain, remainder taken from reference TRBV5-1 and TRBJ1-3, is KAGVTQTPRYLIKTRGQQVTLSCSPISGHRSVSWYQQTPGQGLQFLFEYFSETQRNKGNFPGRFSGRQFSNSRSEMNVSTLELGDSALYLCASRDVGNTIYFGEGSWLTVV.

This clonotype was picked up many times. The J gene is TRBJ2-2, the V gene TRBV4-2, with TRBD2 matching over 11 bases. This CDR3 region has 19 residues. V was clipped by 4 bases and J by 4 bases; unmatched bases: 14. Looked up from germline, CDR1 is LGHNA and CDR2 is YNFKEQ. CDR3 sequence: CASSPESLRLAGRTGELFF. The CDR3 nucleotides are TGTGCCAGCAGCCCAGAATCCCTTCGACTAGCGGGACGCACCGGGGAGCTGTTTTTT.

CDR3 loop: CASSQGSANTGELFF. The CDR3 nucleotides read TGTGCCAGCTCACAGGGGAGCGCGAACACCGGGGAGCTGTTTTTT. This chain links TRBV12-3 or TRBV12-4 with TRBJ2-2; 7 bases align to TRBD1. V shed 8 bases and J 0 bases; nucleotides not matched to a gene: 6. The CDR3 loop spans 15 amino acids.

The chain has TRBV7-9 and TRBJ2-7, with 7 bases lining up with TRBD1. The CDR3 spans 15 residues. The germline CDR1 and CDR2 sequences are SEHNR and FQNEAQ (reference sequence). The CDR3 sequence: CASSFNDRASSEQDV. The CDR3 DNA follows: TGTGCCAGCAGCTTCAACGACAGGGCCAGCAGCGAGCAGGACGTC.

This clonotype appeared a few times. DNA for the CDR3: TGTGCCAGCAGAGAAGGGACAGTCGGCTACGAGCAGTACTTC. Translation: CASREGTVGYEQYF. The gene calls are TRBV7-2 and TRBJ2-7; TRBD1 aligns across 7 bases. The CDR3 loop spans 14 amino acids. Per the germline V gene, CDR1 is SGHTA and CDR2 is FQGNSA. The V gene end was trimmed by 6 bases and the J gene end by 3 bases; junction bases not matched to a gene: 8.

The chain recombines TRBV6-2 or TRBV6-3 with TRBJ1-6, with D hard to call. Between the trimmed V and J ends, which lost 2 bases and 0 bases, there was a span of 20 bases. Germline CDR1 reads MNHEY; CDR2 reads SVGEGT. The CDR3 covers 20 residues. The CDR3 DNA reads TGTGCCAGCAGTTACATCGTGCCCGGACGGATTAGCTCCTATAATTCACCCCTCCACTTT. It translates to CASSYIVPGRISSYNSPLHF.

This clonotype was seen a few times. The V and J genes are TRBV9 and TRBJ2-3; D ambiguous. The germline V gene has CDR1 SGDLS and CDR2 YYNGEE. V lost 3 bases, J lost 6 bases, and 14 bases lay in between. This CDR3 spans 14 amino acids. The CDR3 nucleotides are TGTGCCAGCAGCGCGCTCCGTCCCGGGGATACGCAGTATTTT. It is translated as CASSALRPGDTQYF.